This TCR beta chain was identified in a study of blood T cell repertoires in COVID-19. Study background: Samples representing acute and convalescent COVID-19 were sourced from the United States, Italy and Spain.

Per the original data handling: The assay estimated nucleated cells by amplifying reference gene primers. Clones were read by immunoSEQ multiplex PCR, and TCRdb kept only the in-frame ones, dropping some. V and J calls and clone size are those listed in that table; D and trimming were worked out from the DNA. The sample records about 130,000 clones, approximately 85% being singletons. Germline V gene lookup returns CDR1 WNHNN and CDR2 SYGVQD (reference sequence). CDR3 size: 18 residues. After removal of 2 bases from V and 2 bases from J, the junction contained 11 bases not matched to a gene. The sequenced sample consisted of peripheral blood. This receptor was identified in a human donor in a cohort sampled during active COVID-19. The chain carries TRBV10-1 and TRBJ1-5; 8 bases fit TRBD1. The CDR3 loop reads CASSEPGQGMLGNQPQHF. In nucleotides, the CDR3 is TGCGCCAGCAGTGAGCCCGGACAGGGAATGTTGGGCAATCAGCCCCAGCATTTT.